The source of this T cell receptor beta chain is a study of blood T cell repertoires in COVID-19. Profiling relied on immunoSEQ multiplex PCR, and the TCRdb table lists in-frame clones only, not all of them. The data show tens of thousands of clones, 85% seen once. The V gene lost 0 bases and the J gene lost 8 bases, with 15 bases spanning the gap. CDR3 size: 15 residues. Looked up from germline, CDR1 is SGDLS and CDR2 is YYNGEE. The chain carries TRBV9 and TRBJ2-4, with D possibly TRBD1 on 6 matching bases. The receptor was derived from a man aged 50-60 years with acute or convalescent COVID-19. The specimen was peripheral blood. In nucleotides, the CDR3 is TGTGCCAGCAGCGTAGAGGGACACCCAAGCGACATTCAGTACTTC. Residues: CASSVEGHPSDIQYF. The full variable domain, its missing parts supplied by reference TRBV9 and TRBJ2-4, is DSGVTQTPKHLITATGQRVTLRCSPRSGDLSVYWYQQSLDQGLQFLIQYYNGEERAKGNILERFSAQQFPDLHSELNLSSLELGDSALYFCASSVEGHPSDIQYFGAGTRLSVL.